Listed below are T cell receptor beta chains from one sample, sequenced in a study of cytomegalovirus exposure and HLA in healthy donors. TCRdb's copy holds only in-frame clones and misses some; the assay was immunoSEQ multiplex PCR. The sample contains about 200,000 clones, approximately 79% of which appear only once. The sample comprised PBMCs. These receptor sequences come from a woman aged 25 to 39 in good health and CMV-seropositive. Each CDR3 is given with its conserved first and last residue. A D gene is named only where the DNA matches it firmly. Not every row has a clone size; where given, it reads once, few, many or a size class.

v_gene	d_gene	abundance	j_gene	CDR3nt	CDR3aa
TRBV10-2	-	once	TRBJ1-3	TGCGCCAGCAGTGATGGAGGCAGGCTAGGAAACACCATATATTTT	CASSDGGRLGNTIYF
TRBV28	TRBD1	-	TRBJ2-7	TGTGCCAGCACCGGAAGACAGGGGACCACCTACGAGCAGTACTTC	CASTGRQGTTYEQYF
TRBV4-2	-	few	TRBJ1-4	TGTGCCAGCAGCCAAGAGATAGCTAATGAAAAACTGTTTTTT	CASSQEIANEKLFF
TRBV6-5	TRBD1	few	TRBJ2-7	TGTGCCAGCAGCACACCCGGGACAGGCTCCTACGAGCAGTACTTC	CASSTPGTGSYEQYF
TRBV20-1	-	-	TRBJ2-7	TGCAGTGCCTCGAGCTACGAGCAGTACTTC	CSASSYEQYF
TRBV4-1	TRBD1	few	TRBJ1-5	TGCGCCAGCAGCCAGGGGACAGGACGCAATCAGCCCCAGCATTTT	CASSQGTGRNQPQHF
TRBV11-2	-	-	TRBJ2-7	TGTGCCAGCAGCCCTGGTGTGGGGGGCTACGAGCAGTACTTC	CASSPGVGGYEQYF
TRBV5-6	TRBD1	few	TRBJ2-4	TGTGCCAGCAGCTTGGCAGGGGGCAAAAACATTCAGTACTTC	CASSLAGGKNIQYF
TRBV6-5	TRBD2	-	TRBJ2-3	TGTGCCAGCAGCTCCGGACTAGCGGGTACAGATACGCAGTATTTT	CASSSGLAGTDTQYF
TRBV7-6	-	-	TRBJ2-5	TGTGCCAGCAGCCCAACACAGGGTCTGGGAGAGACCCAGTACTTC	CASSPTQGLGETQYF
TRBV4-3	-	-	TRBJ2-2	TGCGCCAGCAGCTTCCTGGGGGGAAACGCCGGGGAGCTGTTTTTT	CASSFLGGNAGELFF
TRBV2	TRBD1	-	TRBJ1-2	TGTGCCAGCACTTTCGACAGGGCGAATGGCTACACCTTC	CASTFDRANGYTF
TRBV6-5	-	-	TRBJ2-7	TGTGCCAGCAGTTACTCCTCCCCGCTGTTGAGAGACGAGCAGTACTTC	CASSYSSPLLRDEQYF
TRBV18	-	once	TRBJ2-3	TGTGCCAGCTCACCAGGCGGGGCCACCACAGATACGCAGTATTTT	CASSPGGATTDTQYF
TRBV7-9	-	-	TRBJ2-3	TGTGCCAGCAGCTTAGTGGGGGCTTCAGGAGATACGCAGTATTTT	CASSLVGASGDTQYF
TRBV4-3	TRBD1	-	TRBJ1-2	TGCGCCAGCAGCCAAGACCTGACAGGGCCCTATGGCTACACCTTC	CASSQDLTGPYGYTF
TRBV7-9	-	-	TRBJ2-2	TGTGCCAGCACCAAGGGAGTCCACACCGGGGAGCTGTTTTTT	CASTKGVHTGELFF
TRBV19	-	few	TRBJ1-1	TGTGCCAGTAGTGTTAACGCAGGGGTGTGGACTGAAGCTTTCTTT	CASSVNAGVWTEAFF
TRBV7-9	TRBD1	-	TRBJ1-5	TGTGCCAGCAGCTCCGGACAGGCCCAAGATCCCCAGCATTTT	CASSSGQAQDPQHF
TRBV30	TRBD1	few	TRBJ1-1	TGTGCCTGGAGCCGGCAGGGGGGAACTGAAGCTTTCTTT	CAWSRQGGTEAFF
TRBV25-1	-	few	TRBJ1-1	TGTGCCAGCAGCAGGATGAACACTGAAGCTTTCTTT	CASSRMNTEAFF
TRBV7-2	TRBD2	few	TRBJ2-7	TGTGCCAGCAGCCCCTCAGGACTAGCGGTCCCTACCGAGCAGTACTTC	CASSPSGLAVPTEQYF
TRBV5-6	TRBD1	-	TRBJ2-1	TGTGCCAGCAGCCCCCGGACAGGGCGAGGCAATGAGCAGTTCTTC	CASSPRTGRGNEQFF
TRBV6-5	-	-	TRBJ1-2	TGTGCCAGCAGTCGGAGACAGTTCGACTATGGCTACACCTTC	CASSRRQFDYGYTF
TRBV4-1	TRBD1	-	TRBJ1-2	TGCGCCAGCAGAACCCCCGGGACAGGGGGTCCAGCGGGGTATGGCTACACCTTC	CASRTPGTGGPAGYGYTF
TRBV12-5	TRBD1	-	TRBJ2-2	TGTGCTAGTGGTTTGGGGGACAGGGGGTACACCGGGGAGCTGTTTTTT	CASGLGDRGYTGELFF
TRBV15	TRBD1	-	TRBJ2-5	TGTGCCACCAGCATAGACAGGGGGAATGGGTGGGAGACCCAGTACTTC	CATSIDRGNGWETQYF
TRBV18	-	-	TRBJ2-2	TGTGCCAGCTCCCTTTCAGGGGCCACCGGGGAGCTGTTTTTT	CASSLSGATGELFF
TRBV5-1	TRBD1	-	TRBJ2-3	TGCGCCAGCAGCTTGGCCCCAGGACAGGGGACAGATACGCAGTATTTT	CASSLAPGQGTDTQYF
TRBV7-2	-	-	TRBJ2-2	TGTGCCAGCAGCTTAGCCCCGTCCACCGGGGAGCTGTTTTTT	CASSLAPSTGELFF
TRBV6-5	TRBD1	-	TRBJ2-2	TGTGCCAGCAGAACACAGGGGGCGAACACCGGGGAGCTGTTTTTT	CASRTQGANTGELFF
TRBV4-2	-	-	TRBJ2-7	TGTGCCAGCAGCCAAGCCCCCCGAGACACCTACTCCTACGAGCAGTACTTC	CASSQAPRDTYSYEQYF
TRBV4-2	TRBD2	once	TRBJ2-4	TGTGCCAGCAGACGCGAGGCTAGCGGAAATGGAAACATTCAGTACTTC	CASRREASGNGNIQYF
TRBV29-1	-	-	TRBJ2-7	TGCAGCGTTGAAACCCGGAGCTCCTACGAGCAGTACTTC	CSVETRSSYEQYF
TRBV7-9	-	-	TRBJ1-2	TGTGCCAGCAGCTTAGCGGGGGGAGATCTTGGCGGCTACACCTTC	CASSLAGGDLGGYTF
TRBV7-7	-	-	TRBJ2-1	TGTGCCAGCAGCTCCGGACTCGACAATGAGCAGTTCTTC	CASSSGLDNEQFF
TRBV9	TRBD2	-	TRBJ2-1	TGTGCCAGCAGCCTAGCGGGGGGCTACAATGAGCAGTTCTTC	CASSLAGGYNEQFF
TRBV11-2	TRBD1	-	TRBJ1-1	TGTGCCAGCAGCCTGACAGGGGAGGGCACTGAAGCTTTCTTT	CASSLTGEGTEAFF
TRBV5-5	-	-	TRBJ2-7	TGTGCCAGCAGCTTGGACAACTACGAGCAGTACTTC	CASSLDNYEQYF
TRBV11-3	TRBD1	-	TRBJ2-7	TGTGCCAGCAGCCCAGGACAGGGGGCCCCCTACGAGCAGTACTTC	CASSPGQGAPYEQYF
TRBV5-1	TRBD1	once	TRBJ1-5	TGCGCCAGCAGCTCCGGGACAGGCAATCAGCCCCAGCATTTT	CASSSGTGNQPQHF
TRBV6-1	-	once	TRBJ1-2	TGTGCCAGCAGTGAACAGGGCGATGGCTACACCTTC	CASSEQGDGYTF
TRBV9	-	-	TRBJ2-2	TGTGCCAGCAGCCCACAAAGAGGGTCTACCGGGGAGCTGTTTTTT	CASSPQRGSTGELFF
TRBV6-5	TRBD1	-	TRBJ2-1	TGTGCCAGCAGTAGGGACAGTTCCTACAATGAGCAGTTCTTC	CASSRDSSYNEQFF
TRBV5-5	-	once	TRBJ1-2	TGTGCCAGCAGCTCGGATGAGGTCCTAGGCTACACCTTC	CASSSDEVLGYTF